These T cell receptor beta chains were read from a single sample in a study of radiotherapy plus CTLA-4 blockade in lung cancer. The method was immunoSEQ multiplex PCR; TCRdb's version includes in-frame clones alone and lacks a portion of them. The sample holds some 50,000 clones, about 72% seen once. This specimen was peripheral blood, taken from a patient treated with radiotherapy plus ipilimumab. Receptors originate from a human donor with non-small cell lung cancer who had stable disease on radiotherapy plus ipilimumab. Both conserved end residues are part of each CDR3.

v_gene	j_gene	len	CDR3aa
TRBV7-2	TRBJ2-1	15	CASSPGTDPAHEQFF
TRBV30	TRBJ2-3	12	CAWSGGTDTQYF
TRBV4-1	TRBJ2-2	15	CASSQEGGGSGELFF
TRBV19	TRBJ1-5	15	CASSIVEISNQPQHF
TRBV6-6	TRBJ1-6	14	CASSYGQGSTPLHF
TRBV29-1	TRBJ1-2	13	CSVDTGLLYGYTF
TRBV2	TRBJ1-2	15	CASSESPGPVGGYTF
TRBV27	TRBJ1-2	15	CASTAGTGKNYGYTF
TRBV29-1	TRBJ1-3	16	CSVVGPGTGSGNTIYF
TRBV6-1	TRBJ1-5	15	CASTEGPGLDQPQHF
TRBV6-5	TRBJ2-5	15	CASSYSRDRGQTQYF
TRBV2	TRBJ2-1	15	CASSEALGQGREQFF
TRBV30	TRBJ1-2	12	CAWSVSGVGYTF
TRBV14	TRBJ2-1	13	CASSQSLINEQFF
TRBV28	TRBJ1-6	13	CASSSPLGSPLHF
TRBV2	TRBJ2-1	17	CASSLAEVADRYNEQFF
TRBV6-5	TRBJ1-1	14	CASSYGQGTTEAFF
TRBV19	TRBJ1-5	15	CASSVDGDSNQPQHF
TRBV2	TRBJ2-3	15	CASSNSGGAVNTQYF
TRBV27	TRBJ2-2	17	CASSLSDLVARPGELFF
TRBV27	TRBJ1-1	13	CASSLGPNTEAFF
TRBV6-5	TRBJ1-2	12	CASSEGGYGYTF
TRBV5-1	TRBJ2-6	15	CASSLSLSGANVLTF
TRBV7-6	TRBJ2-1	16	CASSDYRGQRYNEQFF
TRBV6-1	TRBJ2-7	14	CASSPVFRGGEQYF
TRBV21-1	TRBJ1-5	16	CASSGLHWYNNQPQHF
TRBV19	TRBJ1-3	14	CASSSGTAGNTIYF
TRBV6-1	TRBJ1-3	15	CASSEGGRGSNTIYF
TRBV6-5	TRBJ1-6	14	CASGLWGNPSPLHF
TRBV6-4	TRBJ1-2	12	CASSPDGAGYTF
TRBV13	TRBJ1-5	14	CASSSKYSNQPQHF
TRBV6-1	TRBJ1-4	14	CASSGQGLNEKLFF
TRBV6-9	TRBJ1-1	12	CASSYMTGEAFF
TRBV4-3	TRBJ1-1	13	CASSLGRGVEAFF
TRBV10-2	TRBJ1-2	14	CASSEGGTNYGYTF
TRBV6-1	TRBJ2-4	13	CASRGTVKNIQYF
TRBV7-9	TRBJ1-5	11	CASSEGGPQHF
TRBV6-5	TRBJ2-1	15	CASSYFRGSYNEQFF
TRBV6-1	TRBJ2-5	17	CASSVSQGDPTSETQYF
TRBV11-1	TRBJ1-1	15	CASSLPRDRGSEAFF